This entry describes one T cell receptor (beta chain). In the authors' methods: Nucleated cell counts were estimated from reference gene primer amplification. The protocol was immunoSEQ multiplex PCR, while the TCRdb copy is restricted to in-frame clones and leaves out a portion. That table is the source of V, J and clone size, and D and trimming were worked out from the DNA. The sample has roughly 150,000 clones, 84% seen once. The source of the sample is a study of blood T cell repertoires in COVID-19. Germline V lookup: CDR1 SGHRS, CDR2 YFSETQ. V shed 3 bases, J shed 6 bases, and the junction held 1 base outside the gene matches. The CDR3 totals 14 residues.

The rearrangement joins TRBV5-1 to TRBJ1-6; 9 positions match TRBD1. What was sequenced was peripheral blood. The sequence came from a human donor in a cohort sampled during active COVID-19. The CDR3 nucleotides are TGCGCCAGCAGCTCGGGACAGGGTAATTCACCCCTCCACTTT. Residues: CASSSGQGNSPLHF.